This T cell receptor (beta chain) is drawn from a study of blood T cells in healthy people across ages. This clonotype was seen a handful of times. Its antigen is not identified. The CDR3 spans 16 residues. The germline V and J ends were trimmed by 4 bases and 2 bases, with 21 bases remaining between them. The germline V gene has CDR1 DFQATT and CDR2 SNEGSKA (reference sequence). PCR was performed a second time for about 7 to 12 cycles using a sample-barcoded 5' primer and a J-beta primer mix. Each CDR3 protein is one row after TCRdb ran MiXCR on the 5' RACE reads. The data show some 750,000 distinct CDR3 sequences, 22% seen once. General study points: Estimates based on one million T cells were treated as lower bounds.

The sequence was obtained from a man between 65 and 80 years old in good health. Sequenced: blood. The chain joins TRBV20-1 to TRBJ2-7; possible D gene TRBD2, 6 bases. The CDR3 region has the DNA TGCAGTGCTATTGTATCGCCGGGAGTTAACGCCTACGAGCAGTACTTC. This codes for CSAIVSPGVNAYEQYF.